Following are 20 T cell receptor beta chains from one sample sequenced in a study of human T cells and chemical hapten exposure. Specified time point: healthy volunteer bleed at 2 weeks. The authors' total RNA extraction used unfractionated whole blood. TCRdb redid the calling of the RACE reads with MiXCR, one entry per CDR3 protein. Of roughly 130,000 distinct CDR3 sequences detected, approximately 9.5% appear once; the ten largest clones hold approximately 2%. Sequences were obtained from whole blood. The source is a male donor in good health. Some clones in this sample may be carry-over from other donors' samples.

The chain recombines TRBV6-5 with TRBJ1-4; D possibly corresponds to TRBD1 (6 bases). Germline V gives CDR1 MNHEY, CDR2 SVGAGI. CDR3 size: 18 residues. The ends were cut back, 0 bases at V and 6 bases at J, with 20 bases in the middle. The CDR3, as DNA: TGTGCCAGCAGTTACTCGGCTGGGAAGGGGGTACTTGATGAAAAACTGTTTTTT. Translating it yields CASSYSAGKGVLDEKLFF.

This clonotype was seen at least ten times. The CDR3 DNA sequence: TGTGCCAGCAGTTTAGCGACAGGGTTCGAGCAGTACTTC. This gives the protein CASSLATGFEQYF. This chain links TRBV12-3 or TRBV12-4 with TRBJ2-7, with 7 bases identical to TRBD1. This CDR3 spans 13 amino acids. With V trimmed by 0 bases and J by 6 bases, 2 bases remained unmatched.

The chain couples TRBV14 to TRBJ2-1; D perhaps matches TRBD1 (6 bases). CDR3 length equals 14 residues. Germline V gene sequence: CDR1 SGHDN, CDR2 FVKESK. V was shortened by 4 bases and J by 8 bases, with 15 bases between the two germline ends. The CDR3 spells CASSPYTGLDEQFF. In DNA form, the CDR3 reads TGTGCCAGCAGCCCGTACACAGGGTTGGATGAGCAGTTCTTC.

This clonotype has a handful of counts. CDR3 protein: CASSLIFREEETQYF. The CDR3 nucleotides read TGTGCCAGCAGCTTGATTTTCAGGGAAGAAGAGACCCAGTACTTC. The chain employs TRBV5-6 and TRBJ2-5; weak D call: TRBD1 (5 bases). CDR1 and CDR2 (germline): SGHDT, YYEEEE. The CDR3 has 15 residues. Trimming removed 1 base from V and 3 bases from J, with 13 bases in between.

This clonotype showed up just a few times. This chain connects TRBV7-2 to TRBJ1-2; D is perhaps TRBD1 (6 bases). CDR1 and CDR2 from the germline V gene are SGHTA and FQGNSA. The CDR3 covers 14 residues. V was trimmed by 4 bases and J by 2 bases, leaving 11 bases between them. CDR3 coding DNA: TGTGCCAGCAGCTCCCCCGGGACAAACTATGGCTACACCTTC. Its translation is CASSSPGTNYGYTF.

Ten or more counts support this clonotype. This rearrangement joins TRBV4-3 to TRBJ1-6, with 7 bases that match TRBD1. This CDR3 spans 20 amino acids. Germline V lookup: CDR1 LGHNA, CDR2 YSLEER. J gave up 0 bases and V 0 bases, and 11 bases lay outside the gene matches. The CDR3 sequence: CASSQDLGDRLSSYNSPLHF. Written as DNA, the CDR3 is TGCGCCAGCAGCCAAGATCTGGGGGACAGACTTAGCTCCTATAATTCACCCCTCCACTTT.

This chain uses TRBV20-1 with TRBJ2-2; the match to TRBD1 covers 12 bases. This CDR3 has 14 amino acids. V lost 6 bases to trimming and J lost 5 bases; unmatched junction nucleotides: 4. Germline V CDR1 and CDR2: DFQATT, SNEGSKA (reference sequence). The CDR3 DNA follows: TGCAGTGCGGGACAGGGGGCTGGGACCGGGGAGCTGTTTTTT. The encoded protein is CSAGQGAGTGELFF.

This clonotype was seen a few times. The chain employs TRBV19 and TRBJ2-3, with D possibly TRBD2 on 5 matching bases. This CDR3 region has 13 residues. V lost 3 bases to trimming and J lost 6 bases, with 10 bases between them. Germline V gives CDR1 LNHDA, CDR2 SQIVND (reference sequence). CDR3 bases: TGTGCCAGTAGTATTGCGGGCTTCGATACGCAGTATTTT. Protein: CASSIAGFDTQYF.

The CDR3 nucleotides are TGTGCCAGCAGTTACACCCGGACTAGCGTCGACAATGAGCAGTTCTTC. This translates into CASSYTRTSVDNEQFF. This rearrangement joins TRBV6-2 or TRBV6-3 to TRBJ2-1, with TRBD2 matching 9 bases. This CDR3 has 16 residues. Germline-derived CDR1 and CDR2 are MNHEY and SVGEGT. With V trimmed by 2 bases and J by 5 bases, 7 bases remained unmatched.

The V gene is TRBV29-1, the J gene TRBJ2-1; the D gene could be TRBD1 or TRBD2 (5 bases each). The CDR3 is 17 residues long. The germline CDR1 and CDR2 sequences are SQVTM and ANQGSEA. V shed 7 bases and J shed 0 bases, with 22 bases lying between them. The CDR3 coding sequence is TGCAGCGCTCCGGGACCGACCCTTTACAGCTCCTACAATGAGCAGTTCTTC. Its protein is CSAPGPTLYSSYNEQFF.

This clonotype came up many times. The gene calls are TRBV20-1 and TRBJ1-1; tentative D call: TRBD1 (6 bases). Germline assignment: CDR1 DFQATT and CDR2 SNEGSKA (reference sequence). Trimming stripped 7 bases from V and 3 bases from J, with 15 bases between. The CDR3 spans 13 residues. The CDR3 reads CSVKTQGYTEAFF. The DNA for the CDR3 is TGCAGTGTCAAAACACAGGGTTACACTGAAGCTTTCTTT.

The chain couples TRBV20-1 to TRBJ2-1; 7 bases map to TRBD1. Germline V gene sequence: CDR1 DFQATT, CDR2 SNEGSKA (reference sequence). V was pared by 0 bases and J by 15 bases, with 8 bases of the junction left unmatched. The CDR3 is 12 residues long. The CDR3 is CSARDLGQGVFF. Here the CDR3 DNA reads TGCAGTGCTAGAGATCTGGGTCAGGGGGTGTTCTTC.

With respect to this clonotype: Possible read error: a much larger clone is one base away. The V gene is TRBV20-1, the J gene TRBJ1-2; a weak D match, TRBD1 (5 bases). Looked up from germline, CDR1 is DFQATT and CDR2 is SNEGSKA (reference sequence). The CDR3 is made up of 13 amino acids. The CDR3 DNA follows: TGCAGAGCTCTCACCGGGACCCAATATGGCTACACCTTC. Translating gives CRALTGTQYGYTF.

V usage is TRBV6-6 and J usage is TRBJ2-5; weak D call: TRBD2 (6 bases). Germline-derived CDR1 and CDR2 are MNHNY and SVGAGI (reference sequence). CDR3 length equals 17 residues. The V gene lost 6 bases and the J gene lost 2 bases, with 22 bases spanning the gap. CDR3 protein: CASRRKSRPGVQETQYF. CDR3 nucleotide sequence: TGTGCCAGCAGGAGGAAATCGAGACCGGGGGTACAAGAGACCCAGTACTTC.

This clonotype appeared a few times. The V gene is TRBV4-3, the J gene TRBJ2-7; no clear D gene. Trimming stripped 0 bases from V and 0 bases from J, with 9 bases between. Germline V gives CDR1 LGHNA, CDR2 YSLEER. The CDR3 contains 15 residues. The CDR3 sequence: CASSQDSADSYEQYF. In nucleotides, the CDR3 is TGCGCCAGCAGCCAAGACAGCGCCGACTCCTACGAGCAGTACTTC.

The chain couples TRBV27 to TRBJ2-5, with D tentatively TRBD1 or TRBD2 (5 bases each). The germline V and J ends were trimmed by 5 bases and 4 bases, with 32 bases remaining between them. The CDR3 sequence is 20 residues long. Germline V gene sequence: CDR1 MNHEY, CDR2 SMNVEV (reference sequence). CDR3 in DNA: TGTGCCAGCAGTCCCCCCAGGTCCATAGCGCCGGGACGGTGGACAGAGACCCAGTACTTC. It translates to CASSPPRSIAPGRWTETQYF.

This clonotype turned up a few times. The CDR3 loop reads CASSQGAGTLNEKLFF. CDR3 nucleotides: TGCGCCAGCAGCCAAGGGGCTGGGACCTTAAATGAAAAACTGTTTTTT. The chain joins TRBV4-3 to TRBJ1-4, with D perhaps TRBD1 (5 bases). Deletions cut 1 base from V and 5 bases from J, with 14 bases between. Germline V gives CDR1 LGHNA, CDR2 YSLEER. The CDR3 is made up of 16 amino acids.

The chain uses TRBV9 and TRBJ2-7; TRBD1 might be the D (6 bases). Germline V gene sequence: CDR1 SGDLS, CDR2 YYNGEE. The length of the CDR3 is 15 residues. Deletions cut 0 bases from V and 2 bases from J, with 12 bases between. As DNA, the CDR3 is TGTGCCAGCAGCGTAGGGGGGACAAACGCCTACGAGCAGTACTTC. Translated: CASSVGGTNAYEQYF. The full variable domain, in which reference TRBV9 and TRBJ2-7 provide the parts outside the CDR3, is DSGVTQTPKHLITATGQRVTLRCSPRSGDLSVYWYQQSLDQGLQFLIQYYNGEERAKGNILERFSAQQFPDLHSELNLSSLELGDSALYFCASSVGGTNAYEQYFGPGTRLTVT.

This clonotype appeared many times. V usage is TRBV7-2 and J usage is TRBJ2-3, with TRBD2 as a possible D gene (5 bases). The CDR3 is made up of 15 amino acids. Per germline, CDR1 SGHTA and CDR2 FQGNSA. V lost 4 bases and J lost 0, with 11 bases in between. CDR3 loop: CASSSDYLSTDTQYF. Written as DNA, the CDR3 is TGTGCCAGCAGCTCAGACTACCTAAGCACAGATACGCAGTATTTT.

This clonotype was counted between two and nine times. The CDR3 DNA follows: TGCAGTGCTAGAGGGGAAGGAAATCGGGCCAAAAACATTCAGTACTTC. Translation: CSARGEGNRAKNIQYF. The chain couples TRBV20-1 to TRBJ2-4; D remains unclear. Trimming took 1 base from V and 1 from J, leaving 14 bases between them. The CDR3 contains 16 residues. Per germline, CDR1 DFQATT and CDR2 SNEGSKA (reference sequence).